This is a list of T cell receptor beta chains from one sample in a study of Ad26.COV2.S vaccination and SARS-CoV-2 variants. The method was immunoSEQ multiplex PCR; TCRdb's version includes in-frame clones alone and lacks a portion of them. The table includes around 420,000 clones, around 87% detected once. Material: peripheral blood, obtained in a trial of Ad26.COV2.S vaccine versus placebo. The receptors shown here come from a person aged 18-65 years who received the Ad26.COV2.S COVID-19 vaccine or a placebo. CDR3s include the opening cysteine and the closing phenylalanine or tryptophan. Each record gives: V gene, J gene, D gene, clone size, CDR3 protein, CDR3 DNA. D genes are given only for firm matches. Clone size appears in some rows only: once, few, many, or a class for an expanded clone.

v_gene: TRBV7-2
j_gene: TRBJ2-5
d_gene: .
abundance: .
CDR3aa: CASSLLRGQETQYF
CDR3nt: TGTGCCAGCAGCTTATTGCGGGGCCAAGAGACCCAGTACTTC

v_gene: TRBV28
j_gene: TRBJ1-5
d_gene: .
abundance: .
CDR3aa: CASSPPGDYQPQHF
CDR3nt: TGTGCCAGCAGTCCCCCGGGGGACTATCAGCCCCAGCATTTT

v_gene: TRBV7-9
j_gene: TRBJ2-4
d_gene: .
abundance: .
CDR3aa: CASSPPKGAKNIQYF
CDR3nt: TGTGCCAGCAGCCCCCCTAAAGGGGCCAAAAACATTCAGTACTTC

v_gene: TRBV7-9
j_gene: TRBJ2-3
d_gene: .
abundance: .
CDR3aa: CASSLGVGGPGTDTQYF
CDR3nt: TGTGCCAGCAGCTTAGGAGTAGGCGGGCCGGGCACAGATACGCAGTATTTT

v_gene: TRBV28
j_gene: TRBJ2-7
d_gene: .
abundance: .
CDR3aa: CASSRLGGARYEQYF
CDR3nt: TGTGCCAGCAGCCGCCTGGGGGGCGCCCGTTACGAGCAGTACTTC

v_gene: TRBV10-1
j_gene: TRBJ1-1
d_gene: .
abundance: .
CDR3aa: CASSEYNRDDEAFF
CDR3nt: TGCGCCAGCAGTGAGTACAACAGGGACGATGAAGCTTTCTTT

v_gene: TRBV9
j_gene: TRBJ2-7
d_gene: TRBD2
abundance: .
CDR3aa: CASSVSPGGIAEQYF
CDR3nt: TGTGCCAGCAGCGTAAGTCCCGGGGGGATCGCCGAGCAGTACTTC

v_gene: TRBV21-1
j_gene: TRBJ1-2
d_gene: .
abundance: .
CDR3aa: CASSKGEGVLFYTF
CDR3nt: TGTGCCAGCAGCAAAGGGGAGGGGGTACTTTTCTACACCTTC

v_gene: TRBV6-1
j_gene: TRBJ1-6
d_gene: .
abundance: .
CDR3aa: CASSDWGGNSPLHF
CDR3nt: TGTGCCAGCAGTGATTGGGGGGGGAATTCACCCCTCCACTTT

v_gene: TRBV28
j_gene: TRBJ1-2
d_gene: .
abundance: .
CDR3aa: CASSFRPRAGYTF
CDR3nt: TGTGCCAGCAGTTTTAGACCGAGGGCTGGCTACACCTTC

v_gene: TRBV30
j_gene: TRBJ2-7
d_gene: .
abundance: .
CDR3aa: CAWKLSGSYEQYF
CDR3nt: TGTGCCTGGAAACTTTCGGGCTCCTACGAGCAGTACTTC

v_gene: TRBV6-2/TRBV6-3
j_gene: TRBJ2-3
d_gene: .
abundance: .
CDR3aa: CASSWVTDTQYF
CDR3nt: TGTGCCAGCAGTTGGGTCACAGATACGCAGTATTTT

v_gene: TRBV9
j_gene: TRBJ2-3
d_gene: TRBD2
abundance: .
CDR3aa: CASSGRLAPGDTQYF
CDR3nt: TGTGCCAGCAGCGGACGACTAGCCCCGGGAGATACGCAGTATTTT

v_gene: TRBV30
j_gene: TRBJ2-7
d_gene: .
abundance: .
CDR3aa: CAWSRRTAYEQYF
CDR3nt: TGTGCCTGGAGTAGGAGGACCGCTTACGAGCAGTACTTC

v_gene: TRBV27
j_gene: TRBJ2-7
d_gene: .
abundance: few
CDR3aa: CASSLTGNYEQYF
CDR3nt: TGTGCCAGCAGTCTCACAGGGAACTACGAGCAGTACTTC

v_gene: TRBV5-3
j_gene: TRBJ2-2
d_gene: .
abundance: once
CDR3aa: CARSLLRRPCTGELFF
CDR3nt: TGTGCCAGAAGCTTGTTGCGGAGGCCGTGCACCGGGGAGCTGTTTTTT

v_gene: TRBV19
j_gene: TRBJ1-5
d_gene: TRBD1
abundance: .
CDR3aa: CASRGQLYSNQPQHF
CDR3nt: TGTGCCAGTAGGGGACAGCTTTATAGCAATCAGCCCCAGCATTTT

v_gene: TRBV7-9
j_gene: TRBJ2-1
d_gene: .
abundance: .
CDR3aa: CASSPPLRGDNEQFF
CDR3nt: TGTGCCAGCAGCCCACCCTTAAGGGGGGACAATGAGCAGTTCTTC

v_gene: TRBV7-3
j_gene: TRBJ2-1
d_gene: TRBD2
abundance: .
CDR3aa: CASSYSGGLYEQFF
CDR3nt: TGTGCCAGCAGCTATAGCGGGGGGTTATATGAGCAGTTCTTC

v_gene: TRBV2
j_gene: TRBJ1-5
d_gene: .
abundance: .
CDR3aa: CASSVRGILPQHF
CDR3nt: TGTGCCAGCAGTGTCCGGGGCATTCTGCCCCAGCATTTT

v_gene: TRBV7-3
j_gene: TRBJ2-1
d_gene: .
abundance: .
CDR3aa: CASSKEGGLANNNEQFF
CDR3nt: TGTGCCAGCAGCAAGGAAGGGGGGCTAGCGAACAACAATGAGCAGTTCTTC

v_gene: TRBV19
j_gene: TRBJ1-1
d_gene: TRBD1
abundance: .
CDR3aa: CASRDRGYTEAFF
CDR3nt: TGTGCCAGTAGGGACAGGGGGTACACTGAAGCTTTCTTT

v_gene: TRBV2
j_gene: TRBJ2-7
d_gene: .
abundance: .
CDR3aa: CASSESGQKHYEQYF
CDR3nt: TGTGCCAGCAGTGAATCCGGACAGAAACATTACGAGCAGTACTTC

v_gene: TRBV28
j_gene: TRBJ2-7
d_gene: TRBD1
abundance: .
CDR3aa: CASSYTDRTYEQYF
CDR3nt: TGTGCCAGCAGTTACACGGACAGGACCTACGAGCAGTACTTC

v_gene: TRBV6-2/TRBV6-3
j_gene: TRBJ2-3
d_gene: TRBD1
abundance: .
CDR3aa: CASSFRQGAGTDTQYF
CDR3nt: TGTGCCAGCAGTTTTCGACAGGGGGCCGGCACAGATACGCAGTATTTT

v_gene: TRBV19
j_gene: TRBJ1-1
d_gene: .
abundance: .
CDR3aa: CASSIPRMNTEAFF
CDR3nt: TGTGCCAGTAGTATCCCGCGTATGAACACTGAAGCTTTCTTT